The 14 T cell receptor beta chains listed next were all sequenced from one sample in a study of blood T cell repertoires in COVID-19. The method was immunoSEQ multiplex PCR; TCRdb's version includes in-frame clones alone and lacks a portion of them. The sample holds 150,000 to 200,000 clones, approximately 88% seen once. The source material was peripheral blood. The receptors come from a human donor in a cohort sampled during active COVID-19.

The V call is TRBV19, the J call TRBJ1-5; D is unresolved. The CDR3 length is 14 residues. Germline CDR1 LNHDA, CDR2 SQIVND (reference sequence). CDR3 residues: CATDLGRSNQPQHF. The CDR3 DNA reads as TGTGCTACCGATCTCGGCAGGTCCAATCAGCCCCAGCATTTT.

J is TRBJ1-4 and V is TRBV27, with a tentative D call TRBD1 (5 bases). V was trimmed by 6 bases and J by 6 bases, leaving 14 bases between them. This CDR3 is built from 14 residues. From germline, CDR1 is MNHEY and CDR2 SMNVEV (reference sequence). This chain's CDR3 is CASSASGGDEKLFF. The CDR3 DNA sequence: TGTGCCAGCAGCGCGTCGGGGGGGGATGAAAAACTGTTTTTT.

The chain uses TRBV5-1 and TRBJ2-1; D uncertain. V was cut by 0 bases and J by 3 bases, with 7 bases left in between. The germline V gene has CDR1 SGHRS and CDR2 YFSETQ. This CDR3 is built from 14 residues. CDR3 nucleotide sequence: TGCGCCAGCAGCTTGGCCGGGTACTACAATGAGCAGTTCTTC. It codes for CASSLAGYYNEQFF.

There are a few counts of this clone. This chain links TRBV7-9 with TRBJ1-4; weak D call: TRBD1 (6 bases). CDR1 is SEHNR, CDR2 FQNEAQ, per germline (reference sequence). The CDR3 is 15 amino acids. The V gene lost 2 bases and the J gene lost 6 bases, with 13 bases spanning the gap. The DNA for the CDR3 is TGTGCCAGCAGCTTACGGGCGGGGGCTGATGAAAAACTGTTTTTT. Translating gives CASSLRAGADEKLFF.

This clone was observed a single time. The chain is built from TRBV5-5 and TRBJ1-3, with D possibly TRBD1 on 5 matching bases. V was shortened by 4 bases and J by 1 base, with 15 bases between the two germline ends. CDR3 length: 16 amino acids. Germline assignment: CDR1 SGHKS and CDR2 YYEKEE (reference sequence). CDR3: CASSTQARVSGNTIYF. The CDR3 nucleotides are TGTGCCAGCAGCACACAGGCGCGAGTATCTGGAAACACCATATATTTT.

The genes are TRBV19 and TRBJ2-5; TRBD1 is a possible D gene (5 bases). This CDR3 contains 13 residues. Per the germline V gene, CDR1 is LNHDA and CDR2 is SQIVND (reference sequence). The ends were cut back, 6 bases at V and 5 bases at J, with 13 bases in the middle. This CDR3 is CASRPGPGETQYF. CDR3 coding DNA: TGTGCCAGTAGACCAGGGCCCGGGGAGACCCAGTACTTC.

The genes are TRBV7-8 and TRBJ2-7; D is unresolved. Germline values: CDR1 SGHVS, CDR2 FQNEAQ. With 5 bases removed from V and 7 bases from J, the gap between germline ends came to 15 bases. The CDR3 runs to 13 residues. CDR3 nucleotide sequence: TGTGCCAGCAGCCCCACCCCCCCTAGGGAGCAGTACTTC. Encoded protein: CASSPTPPREQYF.

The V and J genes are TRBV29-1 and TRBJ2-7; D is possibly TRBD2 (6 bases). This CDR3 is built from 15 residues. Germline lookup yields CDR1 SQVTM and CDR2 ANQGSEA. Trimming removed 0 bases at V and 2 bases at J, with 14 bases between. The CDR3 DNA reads TGCAGCGTTGAAGATCGTGCGGGGCCCACCTACGAGCAGTACTTC. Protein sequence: CSVEDRAGPTYEQYF.

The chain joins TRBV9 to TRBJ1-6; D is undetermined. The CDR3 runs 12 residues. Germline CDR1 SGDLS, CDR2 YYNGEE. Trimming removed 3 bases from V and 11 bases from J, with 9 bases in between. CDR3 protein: CASSGGGTPLHF. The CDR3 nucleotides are TGTGCCAGCAGCGGCGGCGGGACACCCCTCCACTTT. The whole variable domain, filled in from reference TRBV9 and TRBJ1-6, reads DSGVTQTPKHLITATGQRVTLRCSPRSGDLSVYWYQQSLDQGLQFLIQYYNGEERAKGNILERFSAQQFPDLHSELNLSSLELGDSALYFCASSGGGTPLHFGNGTRLTVT.

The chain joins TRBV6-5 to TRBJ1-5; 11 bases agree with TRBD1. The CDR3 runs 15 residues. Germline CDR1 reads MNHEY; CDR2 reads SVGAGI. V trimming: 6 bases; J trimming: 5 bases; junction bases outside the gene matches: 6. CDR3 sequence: CASREGQGDYQPQHF. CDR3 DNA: TGTGCCAGCAGGGAGGGACAGGGGGATTATCAGCCCCAGCATTTT.

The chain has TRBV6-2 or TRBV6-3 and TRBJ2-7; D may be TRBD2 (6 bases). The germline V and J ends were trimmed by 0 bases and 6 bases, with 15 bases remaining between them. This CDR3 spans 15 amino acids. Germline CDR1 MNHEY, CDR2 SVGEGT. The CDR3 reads CASSYSQLPGVEQYF. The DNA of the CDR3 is TGTGCCAGCAGTTACTCCCAGCTACCGGGGGTCGAGCAGTACTTC.

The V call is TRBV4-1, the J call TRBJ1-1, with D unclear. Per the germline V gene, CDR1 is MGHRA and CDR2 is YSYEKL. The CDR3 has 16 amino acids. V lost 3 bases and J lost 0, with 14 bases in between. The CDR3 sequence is CASSHPRNSMNTEAFF. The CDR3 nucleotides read TGCGCCAGCAGCCACCCACGTAACAGTATGAACACTGAAGCTTTCTTT.

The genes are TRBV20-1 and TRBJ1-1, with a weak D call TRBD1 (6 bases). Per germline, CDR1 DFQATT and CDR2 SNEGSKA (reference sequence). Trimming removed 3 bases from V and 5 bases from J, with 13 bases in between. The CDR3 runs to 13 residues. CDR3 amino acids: CSASRGGYTEAFF. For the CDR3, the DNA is TGCAGTGCTAGTCGCGGGGGCTATACTGAAGCTTTCTTT.

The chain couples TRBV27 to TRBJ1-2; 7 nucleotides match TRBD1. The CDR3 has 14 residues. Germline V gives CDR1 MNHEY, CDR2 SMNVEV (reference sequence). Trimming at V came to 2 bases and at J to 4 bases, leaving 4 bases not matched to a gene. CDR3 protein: CASSLNRGIYGYTF. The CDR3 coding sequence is TGTGCCAGCAGTTTAAACAGGGGAATCTATGGCTACACCTTC.